The 10 T cell receptor beta chains presented below share a single source sample, sequenced in a study of PD-L1 blockade in urothelial cancer. The time point denotes: peripheral blood 6 weeks after treatment start. Some clones are missing from TCRdb's copy, which holds only in-frame ones; the method was immunoSEQ multiplex PCR. The sample lists 35,000 to 55,000 clones, roughly four fifths occurring once. Material: PBMCs, obtained around atezolizumab (anti-PD-L1) treatment. The receptor set was obtained from a man aged 55 to 70 with urothelial cancer.

The chain couples TRBV20-1 to TRBJ1-1; D gene uncertain. The CDR3 runs to 11 residues. Trimming stripped 2 bases from V and 12 bases from J, with 13 bases between. Looked up from germline, CDR1 is DFQATT and CDR2 is SNEGSKA (reference sequence). The chain's CDR3 is CSARTGKATFF. As DNA, the CDR3 is TGCAGTGCTAGAACGGGGAAGGCGACTTTCTTT.

J is TRBJ2-5 and V is TRBV27; 13 positions match TRBD2. Germline trimming cut 4 bases from V and 7 bases from J; bases unmatched to any gene: 6. CDR3 length: 15 residues. Germline V gives CDR1 MNHEY, CDR2 SMNVEV (reference sequence). CDR3 residues: CASSSTSGRVGTQYF. The CDR3 DNA follows: TGTGCCAGCAGTTCAACTAGCGGGAGGGTTGGGACCCAGTACTTC.

The gene calls are TRBV4-2 and TRBJ1-4, with D tentatively TRBD1 (5 bases). The CDR3 has 15 residues. Germline assignment: CDR1 LGHNA and CDR2 YNFKEQ. Trimming stripped 0 bases from V and 9 bases from J, with 14 bases between. CDR3 nucleotides: TGTGCCAGCAGCCAAGATGGGGCAGGGTCTAAAAAACTGTTTTTT. Encoded protein: CASSQDGAGSKKLFF.

The genes are TRBV7-6 and TRBJ2-1; TRBD2 aligns across 10 bases. J was trimmed by 7 bases and V by 5 bases; bases with no gene match: 14. The germline CDR1 and CDR2 sequences are SGHVS and FNYEAQ. This CDR3 comprises 17 residues. The CDR3 is CASSLYGERGGDNEQFF. As DNA, the CDR3 is TGTGCCAGCAGCCTGTACGGGGAGCGGGGGGGGGATAATGAGCAGTTCTTC.

The rearrangement joins TRBV4-1 to TRBJ2-1; TRBD2 agrees at 14 bases. The CDR3 runs 19 residues. Germline V lookup: CDR1 MGHRA, CDR2 YSYEKL. The V segment lost 0 bases and the J segment 10 bases; nucleotides outside the gene matches: 14. This CDR3 is CASSQEGLAGGRVGYEQFF. In nucleotides, the CDR3 is TGCGCCAGCAGCCAAGAAGGACTAGCGGGAGGTCGAGTGGGATACGAGCAGTTCTTC.

CDR3 nucleotide sequence: TGTGCCAGTGCGGAGGGGGCTTCCTACGAGCAGTACTTC. Amino acids: CASAEGASYEQYF. This chain uses TRBV19 with TRBJ2-7; TRBD1 might be the D (7 bases). V lost 8 bases, J lost 1 base, and 12 bases lay in between. Germline V lookup: CDR1 LNHDA, CDR2 SQIVND (reference sequence). The CDR3 is 13 amino acids.

The genes are TRBV28 and TRBJ2-3; 8 nucleotides match TRBD2. Germline V gene sequence: CDR1 MDHEN, CDR2 SYDVKM. This CDR3 contains 18 residues. V trimming: 6 bases; J trimming: 4 bases; junction bases outside the gene matches: 18. For the CDR3, the DNA is TGTGCCAGCAGCCCTCGGCAGTCTAGCGGGCGCCGCCCAGATACGCAGTATTTT. Translated, it gives CASSPRQSSGRRPDTQYF.

V is TRBV4-1 and J is TRBJ2-3, with D perhaps matching TRBD1 (6 bases). The V gene lost 3 bases and the J gene lost 0 bases, with 13 bases spanning the gap. CDR3 length: 16 residues. From germline, CDR1 is MGHRA and CDR2 YSYEKL. This CDR3 is CASSHDRKTSTDTQYF. CDR3 DNA: TGCGCCAGCAGCCACGACAGGAAAACAAGCACAGATACGCAGTATTTT.

This sequence joins TRBV29-1 and TRBJ1-1; D perhaps matches TRBD1 (5 bases). CDR1 is SQVTM and CDR2 is ANQGSEA in the germline V gene. The CDR3 runs 14 residues. CDR3 sequence reads: CRPRGRELNTEAFF. The CDR3 region has the DNA TGCAGACCGCGGGGCCGGGAATTGAACACTGAAGCTTTCTTT.

The CDR3 protein is CASSLTGQGGYNEQFF. In DNA form, the CDR3 reads TGTGCCAGCAGCTTAACGGGCCAGGGCGGCTACAATGAGCAGTTCTTC. This chain joins TRBV7-2 and TRBJ2-1; TRBD1 is a possible D gene (5 bases). Germline CDR1 reads SGHTA; CDR2 reads FQGNSA. The CDR3 runs to 16 residues. V lost 2 bases and J lost 3, with 14 bases in between.